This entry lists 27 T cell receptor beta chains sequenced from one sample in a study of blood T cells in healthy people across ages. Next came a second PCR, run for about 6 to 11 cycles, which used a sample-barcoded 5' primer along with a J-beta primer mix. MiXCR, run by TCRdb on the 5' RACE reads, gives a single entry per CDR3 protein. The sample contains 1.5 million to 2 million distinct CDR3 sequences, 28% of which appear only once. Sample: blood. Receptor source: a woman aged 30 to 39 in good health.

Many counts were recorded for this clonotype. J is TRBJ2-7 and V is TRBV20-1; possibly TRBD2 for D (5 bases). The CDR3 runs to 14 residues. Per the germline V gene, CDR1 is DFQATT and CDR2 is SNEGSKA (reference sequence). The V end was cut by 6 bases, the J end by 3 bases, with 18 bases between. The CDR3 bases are TGCAGTGCCCCAGGTTTAGGGAGCAACTACGAGCAGTACTTC. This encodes CSAPGLGSNYEQYF.

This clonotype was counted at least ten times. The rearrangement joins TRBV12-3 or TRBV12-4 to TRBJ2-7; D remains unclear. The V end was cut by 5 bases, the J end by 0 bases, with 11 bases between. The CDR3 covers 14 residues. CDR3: CASSATPSSYEQYF. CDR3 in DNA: TGTGCCAGCAGTGCTACACCGAGCTCCTACGAGCAGTACTTC.

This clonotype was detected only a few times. As DNA, the CDR3 is TGTGCCAGCAGCTCTGAGTGGAGGGCCTCTGGCTACACCTTC. Encoded protein: CASSSEWRASGYTF. The rearrangement links TRBV7-2 to TRBJ1-2; D gene uncertain. The CDR3 consists of 14 residues. V lost 4 bases and J 7 bases, leaving 16 bases between the germline ends. In germline, CDR1 is SGHTA, CDR2 FQGNSA.

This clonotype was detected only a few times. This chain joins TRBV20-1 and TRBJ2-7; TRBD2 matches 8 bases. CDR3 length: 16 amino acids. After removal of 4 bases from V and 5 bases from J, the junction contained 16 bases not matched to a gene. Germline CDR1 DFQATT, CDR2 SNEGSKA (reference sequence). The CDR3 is CSANSPQSGGGNEQYF. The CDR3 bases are TGCAGTGCTAATTCACCGCAAAGCGGGGGAGGGAACGAGCAGTACTTC.

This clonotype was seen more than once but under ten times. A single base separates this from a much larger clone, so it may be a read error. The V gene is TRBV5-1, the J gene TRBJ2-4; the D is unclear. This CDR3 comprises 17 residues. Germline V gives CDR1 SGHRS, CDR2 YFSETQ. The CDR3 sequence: CASGLSDTAIAKNIQYF. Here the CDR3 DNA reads TGCGCCAGCGGCTTGTCCGACACGGCTATAGCCAAAAACATTCAGTACTTC.

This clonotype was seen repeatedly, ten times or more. The CDR3, as DNA: TGTGCCAGCAGCTCCCCCGGGACAGTTAACTATGGCTACACCTTC. This gives the protein CASSSPGTVNYGYTF. The V call is TRBV7-9, the J call TRBJ1-2; 7 bases agree with TRBD1. V shed 4 bases and J 1 base; nucleotides not matched to a gene: 6. From germline, CDR1 is SEHNR and CDR2 FQNEAQ (reference sequence). This CDR3 contains 15 residues.

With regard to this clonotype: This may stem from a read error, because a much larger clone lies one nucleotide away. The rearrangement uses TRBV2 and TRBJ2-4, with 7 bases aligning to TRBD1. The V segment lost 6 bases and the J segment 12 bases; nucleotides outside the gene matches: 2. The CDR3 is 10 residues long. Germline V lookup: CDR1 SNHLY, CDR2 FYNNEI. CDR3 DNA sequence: TGTGCCAGCAGCCGGGACAGTCAGTACTTC. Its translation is CASSRDSQYF.

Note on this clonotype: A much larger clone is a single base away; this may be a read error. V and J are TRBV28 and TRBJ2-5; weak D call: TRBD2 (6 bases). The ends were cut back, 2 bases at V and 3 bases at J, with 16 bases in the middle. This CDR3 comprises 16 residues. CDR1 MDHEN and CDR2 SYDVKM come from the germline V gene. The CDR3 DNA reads TGTGCCAGCAGTTTAGCCTCAGGACTAACCGAAGAGACCCAGTACTTC. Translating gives CASSLASGLTEETQYF.

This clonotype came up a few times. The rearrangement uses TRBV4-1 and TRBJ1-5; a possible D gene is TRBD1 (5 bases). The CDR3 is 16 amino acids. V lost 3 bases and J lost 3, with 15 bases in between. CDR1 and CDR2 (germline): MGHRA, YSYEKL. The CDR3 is CASSHAERDSNQPQHF. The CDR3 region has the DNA TGCGCCAGCAGCCACGCCGAGAGGGACTCCAATCAGCCCCAGCATTTT.

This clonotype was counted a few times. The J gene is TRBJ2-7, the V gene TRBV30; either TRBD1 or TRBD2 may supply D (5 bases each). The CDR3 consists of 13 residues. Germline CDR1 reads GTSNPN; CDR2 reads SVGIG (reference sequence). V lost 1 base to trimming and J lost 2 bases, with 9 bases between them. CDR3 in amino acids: CAWSAGPPYEQYF. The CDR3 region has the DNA TGTGCCTGGAGTGCGGGACCACCCTACGAGCAGTACTTC.

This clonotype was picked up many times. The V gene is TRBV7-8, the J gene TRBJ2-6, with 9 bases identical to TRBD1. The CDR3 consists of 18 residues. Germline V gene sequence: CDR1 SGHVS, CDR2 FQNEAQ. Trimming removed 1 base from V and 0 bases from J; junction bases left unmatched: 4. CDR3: CASSLVQGASSGANVLTF. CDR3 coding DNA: TGTGCCAGCAGCTTAGTACAGGGGGCTAGCTCTGGGGCCAACGTCCTGACTTTC.

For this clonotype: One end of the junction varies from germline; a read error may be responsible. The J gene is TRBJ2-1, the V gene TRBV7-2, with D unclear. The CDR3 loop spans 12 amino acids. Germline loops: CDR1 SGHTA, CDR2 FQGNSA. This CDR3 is CACRKGTNEQFF. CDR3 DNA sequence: TGTGCCTGCAGAAAGGGAACCAATGAGCAGTTCTTC.

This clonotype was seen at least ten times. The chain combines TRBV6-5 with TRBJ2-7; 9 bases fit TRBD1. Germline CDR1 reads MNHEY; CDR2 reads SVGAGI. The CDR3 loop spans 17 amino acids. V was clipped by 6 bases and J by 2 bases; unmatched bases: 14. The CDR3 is CASRNRGPGSVTYEQYF. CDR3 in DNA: TGTGCCAGCAGAAACAGGGGGCCGGGTAGTGTCACCTACGAGCAGTACTTC.

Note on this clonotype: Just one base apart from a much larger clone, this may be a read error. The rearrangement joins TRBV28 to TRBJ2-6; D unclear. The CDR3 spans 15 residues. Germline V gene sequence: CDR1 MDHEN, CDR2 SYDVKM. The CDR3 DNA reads TGTGCCAGCAGTTTGACATCGGCTGGGACCAACGTCCTGACTTTC. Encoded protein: CASSLTSAGTNVLTF.

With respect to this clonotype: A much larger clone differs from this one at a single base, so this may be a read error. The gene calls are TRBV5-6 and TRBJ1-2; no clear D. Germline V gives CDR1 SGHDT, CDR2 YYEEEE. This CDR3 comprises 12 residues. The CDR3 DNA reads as TGTACCAGCAGCTTAGGCCCCTCCGGCTACACCTTC. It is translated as CTSSLGPSGYTF.

CDR3 loop: CSARKLAGAPDTQYF. The CDR3 region has the DNA TGCAGTGCTAGAAAGCTAGCGGGGGCCCCAGATACGCAGTATTTT. The J gene is TRBJ2-3, the V gene TRBV20-1, with 10 bases aligning to TRBD2. With 2 bases clipped from V and 4 bases from J, the junction kept 6 bases outside the gene matches. The germline CDR1 and CDR2 sequences are DFQATT and SNEGSKA (reference sequence). This CDR3 has 15 amino acids.

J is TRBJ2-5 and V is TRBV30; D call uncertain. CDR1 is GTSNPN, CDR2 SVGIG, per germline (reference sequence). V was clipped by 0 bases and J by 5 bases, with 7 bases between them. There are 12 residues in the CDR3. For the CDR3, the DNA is TGTGCCTGGAGTGTACGGCGGGAGACCCAGTACTTC. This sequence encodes CAWSVRRETQYF.

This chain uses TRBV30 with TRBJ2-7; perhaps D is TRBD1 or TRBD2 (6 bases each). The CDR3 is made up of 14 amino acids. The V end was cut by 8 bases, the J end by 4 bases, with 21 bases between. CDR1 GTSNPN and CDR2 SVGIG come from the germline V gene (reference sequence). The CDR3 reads CAGGGKRSRYEQYF. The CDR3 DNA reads TGTGCCGGAGGGGGAAAACGGTCTCGTTACGAGCAGTACTTC.

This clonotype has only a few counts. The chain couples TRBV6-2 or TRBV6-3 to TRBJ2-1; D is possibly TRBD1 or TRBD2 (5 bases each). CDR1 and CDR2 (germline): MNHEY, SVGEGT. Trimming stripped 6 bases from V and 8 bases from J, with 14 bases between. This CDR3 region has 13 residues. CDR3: CASRGEQVDEQFF. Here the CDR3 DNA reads TGTGCCAGCAGGGGGGAACAGGTCGATGAGCAGTTCTTC.

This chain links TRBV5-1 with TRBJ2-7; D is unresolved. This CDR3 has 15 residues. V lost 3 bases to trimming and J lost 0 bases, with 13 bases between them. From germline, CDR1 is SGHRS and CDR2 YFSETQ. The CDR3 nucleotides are TGCGCCAGCAGCTCTGGACCCGGCCTCTCCTACGAGCAGTACTTC. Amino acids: CASSSGPGLSYEQYF.

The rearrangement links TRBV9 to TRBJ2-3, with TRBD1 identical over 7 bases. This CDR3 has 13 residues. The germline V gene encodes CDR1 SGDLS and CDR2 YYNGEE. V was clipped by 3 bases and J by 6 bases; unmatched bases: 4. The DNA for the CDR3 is TGTGCCAGCAGCGCCACAGGGGTGGATACGCAGTATTTT. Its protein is CASSATGVDTQYF.

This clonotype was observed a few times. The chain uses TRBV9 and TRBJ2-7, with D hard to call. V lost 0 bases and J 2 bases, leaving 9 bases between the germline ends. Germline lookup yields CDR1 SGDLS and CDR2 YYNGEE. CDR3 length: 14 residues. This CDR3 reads CASSVVGDTYEQYF. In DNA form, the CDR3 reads TGTGCCAGCAGCGTAGTTGGGGATACCTACGAGCAGTACTTC. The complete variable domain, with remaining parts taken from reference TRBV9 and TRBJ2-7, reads DSGVTQTPKHLITATGQRVTLRCSPRSGDLSVYWYQQSLDQGLQFLIQYYNGEERAKGNILERFSAQQFPDLHSELNLSSLELGDSALYFCASSVVGDTYEQYFGPGTRLTVT.

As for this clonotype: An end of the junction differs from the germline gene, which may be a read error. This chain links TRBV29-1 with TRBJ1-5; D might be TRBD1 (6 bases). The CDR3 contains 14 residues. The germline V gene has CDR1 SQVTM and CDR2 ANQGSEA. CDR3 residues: CSVVTGTSNQSQHF. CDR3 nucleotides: TGCAGCGTTGTCACAGGGACGAGCAATCAGTCCCAGCATTTT.

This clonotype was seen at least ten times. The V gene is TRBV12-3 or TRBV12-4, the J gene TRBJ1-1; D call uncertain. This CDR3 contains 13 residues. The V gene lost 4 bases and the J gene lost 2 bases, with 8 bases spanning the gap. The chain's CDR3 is CASSWVPNTEAFF. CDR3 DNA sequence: TGTGCCAGCAGTTGGGTCCCAAACACTGAAGCTTTCTTT.

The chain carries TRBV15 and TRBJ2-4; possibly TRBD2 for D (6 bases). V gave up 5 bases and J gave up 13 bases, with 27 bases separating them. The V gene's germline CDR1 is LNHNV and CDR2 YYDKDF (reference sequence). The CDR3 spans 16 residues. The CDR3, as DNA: TGTGCCACCAGCGGAAGAACCGGGACTGGATACAATGAGCAGTACTTC. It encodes CATSGRTGTGYNEQYF.

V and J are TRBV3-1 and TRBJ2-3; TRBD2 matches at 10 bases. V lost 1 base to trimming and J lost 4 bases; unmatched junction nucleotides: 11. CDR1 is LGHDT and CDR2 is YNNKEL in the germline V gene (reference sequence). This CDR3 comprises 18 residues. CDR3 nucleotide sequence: TGTGCCAGCAGCCAAGTACCCGGGACTAGCGAAAATGCAGATACGCAGTATTTT. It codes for CASSQVPGTSENADTQYF.

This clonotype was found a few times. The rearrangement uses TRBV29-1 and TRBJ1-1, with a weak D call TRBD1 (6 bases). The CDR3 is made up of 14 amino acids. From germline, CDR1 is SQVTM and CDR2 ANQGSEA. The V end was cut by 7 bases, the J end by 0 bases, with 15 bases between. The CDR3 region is CSADTGTLNTEAFF. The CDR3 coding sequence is TGCAGCGCTGATACCGGGACACTGAACACTGAAGCTTTCTTT.